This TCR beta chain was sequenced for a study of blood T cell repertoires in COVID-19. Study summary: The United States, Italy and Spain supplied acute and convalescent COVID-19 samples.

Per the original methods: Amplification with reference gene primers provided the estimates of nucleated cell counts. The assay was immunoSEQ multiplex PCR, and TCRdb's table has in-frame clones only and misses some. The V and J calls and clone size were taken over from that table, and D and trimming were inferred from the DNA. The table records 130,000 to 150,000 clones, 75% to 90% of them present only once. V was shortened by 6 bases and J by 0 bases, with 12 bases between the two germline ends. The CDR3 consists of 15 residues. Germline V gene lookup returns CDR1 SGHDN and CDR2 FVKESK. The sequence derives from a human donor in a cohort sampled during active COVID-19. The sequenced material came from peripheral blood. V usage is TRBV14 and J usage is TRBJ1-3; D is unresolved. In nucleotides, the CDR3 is TGTGCCAGCAGTGCCGCGAGGGTCTCTGGAAACACCATATATTTT. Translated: CASSAARVSGNTIYF.